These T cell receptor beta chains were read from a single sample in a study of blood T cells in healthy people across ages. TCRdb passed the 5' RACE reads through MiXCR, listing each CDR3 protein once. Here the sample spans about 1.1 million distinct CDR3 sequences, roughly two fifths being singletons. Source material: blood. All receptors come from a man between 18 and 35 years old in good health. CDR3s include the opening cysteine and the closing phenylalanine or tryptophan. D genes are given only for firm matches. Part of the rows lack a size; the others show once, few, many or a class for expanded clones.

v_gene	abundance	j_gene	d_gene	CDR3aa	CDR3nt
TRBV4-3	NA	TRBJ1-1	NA	CASSQFASGVGNTEAFF	TGCGCCAGCAGCCAATTTGCGTCAGGCGTGGGGAACACTGAAGCTTTCTTT
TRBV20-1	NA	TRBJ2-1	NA	CSARRDSSCNEQFF	TGCAGTGCTAGAAGAGATAGCTCCTGCAATGAGCAGTTCTTC
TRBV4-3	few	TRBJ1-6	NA	CASSQEREFYNSPLHF	TGCGCCAGCAGCCAAGAAAGGGAGTTTTATAATTCACCCCTCCACTTT
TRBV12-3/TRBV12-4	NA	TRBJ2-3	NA	CASSLILGDTQYF	TGTGCCAGCAGTTTAATTCTGGGAGATACGCAGTATTTT
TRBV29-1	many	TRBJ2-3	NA	CSVPGFDTDTQYF	TGCAGCGTTCCGGGCTTCGACACAGATACGCAGTATTTT
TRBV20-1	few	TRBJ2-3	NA	CSAPDFSGADTQYF	TGCAGTGCTCCGGACTTCTCCGGGGCAGATACGCAGTATTTT
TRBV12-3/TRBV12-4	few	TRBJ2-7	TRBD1	CASTSTGGYNEQYF	TGTGCCAGCACCTCCACAGGGGGATACAATGAGCAGTACTTC
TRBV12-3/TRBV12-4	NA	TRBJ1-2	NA	CASSSPGPGYTF	TGTGCCAGCAGTTCCCCTGGGCCGGGCTACACCTTC
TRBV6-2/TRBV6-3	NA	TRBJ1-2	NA	CASREGGQANYGYTF	TGTGCCAGCAGAGAGGGAGGCCAAGCTAACTATGGCTACACCTTC
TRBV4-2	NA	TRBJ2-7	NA	CASSQALGRLHEQYF	TGTGCCAGCAGCCAAGCTCTGGGTCGGCTCCACGAGCAGTACTTC
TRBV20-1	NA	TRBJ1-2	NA	CSARDLGSVIYGYTF	TGCAGTGCTAGAGATTTGGGATCTGTTATCTATGGCTACACCTTC
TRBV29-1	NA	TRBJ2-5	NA	CSVEDPNRAQETQYF	TGCAGCGTTGAAGATCCCAACAGGGCCCAAGAGACCCAGTACTTC
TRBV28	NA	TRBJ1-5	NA	CASSLWGTGGSNQPQHF	TGTGCCAGCAGTTTATGGGGAACCGGGGGGAGCAATCAGCCCCAGCATTTT
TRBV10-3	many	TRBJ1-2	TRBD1	CAISEFSAGQIYGYTF	TGTGCCATCAGTGAGTTTTCTGCGGGACAGATCTATGGCTACACCTTC
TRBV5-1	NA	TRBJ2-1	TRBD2	CASSLNPGGASGDNEQFF	TGCGCCAGCAGCTTGAATCCGGGTGGGGCTAGCGGCGACAATGAGCAGTTCTTC
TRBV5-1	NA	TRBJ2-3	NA	CASSLESVRTDTQYF	TGCGCCAGCAGCTTGGAGTCAGTAAGGACAGATACGCAGTATTTT
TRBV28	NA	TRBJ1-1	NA	CASSPDTENTEAFF	TGTGCCAGCAGTCCCGATACAGAAAACACTGAAGCTTTCTTT
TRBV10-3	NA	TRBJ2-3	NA	CAISEGAAGPTDTQYF	TGTGCCATCAGTGAGGGTGCGGCGGGCCCCACAGATACGCAGTATTTT
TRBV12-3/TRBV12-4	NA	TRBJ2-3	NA	CASSLMEVDTQYF	TGTGCCAGCAGTTTAATGGAGGTGGATACGCAGTATTTT
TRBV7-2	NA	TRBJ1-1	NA	CASSLAGGRRGSNTEAFF	TGTGCCAGCAGCTTAGCGGGCGGTCGGCGAGGGTCGAACACTGAAGCTTTCTTT
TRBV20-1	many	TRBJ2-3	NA	CSARDDGPRDTQYF	TGCAGTGCTAGAGATGACGGTCCCCGGGATACGCAGTATTTT
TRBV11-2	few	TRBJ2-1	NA	CASSAYLFRQTYNEQFF	TGTGCCAGCAGCGCATACCTTTTTAGACAGACCTACAATGAGCAGTTCTTC
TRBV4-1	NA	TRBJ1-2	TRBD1	CASSQDITGGHYGYTF	TGCGCCAGCAGCCAAGATATTACAGGGGGCCATTATGGCTACACCTTC
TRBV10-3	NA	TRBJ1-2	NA	CAISVREITYGYTF	TGTGCCATCAGTGTAAGGGAAATCACCTATGGCTACACCTTC
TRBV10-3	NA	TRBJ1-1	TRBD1	CAISLRRPGQDSFEAFF	TGTGCCATCAGTCTACGTCGACCGGGACAGGATTCGTTTGAAGCTTTCTTT
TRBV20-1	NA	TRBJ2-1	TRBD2	CSASSLAGGGIEQFF	TGCAGTGCTAGTTCCCTAGCGGGGGGAGGAATTGAGCAGTTCTTC
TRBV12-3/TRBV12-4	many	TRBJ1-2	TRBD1	CASSLVGQDVYGYTF	TGTGCCAGCAGTTTAGTCGGACAGGACGTCTATGGCTACACCTTC
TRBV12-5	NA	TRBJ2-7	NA	CASSEGGSTYEQYF	TGTGCTAGCTCCGAGGGGGGTTCGACCTACGAGCAGTACTTC
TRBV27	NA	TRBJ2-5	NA	CASSLEPRGSQYF	TGTGCCAGCAGTTTGGAGCCCCGGGGCTCCCAGTACTTC
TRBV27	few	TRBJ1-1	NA	CASSIHSTRGEAFF	TGTGCCAGCAGTATCCACTCGACCCGAGGGGAGGCTTTCTTT
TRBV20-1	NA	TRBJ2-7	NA	CSARVAGLNEQYF	TGCAGTGCTAGAGTAGCAGGTCTTAATGAGCAGTACTTC
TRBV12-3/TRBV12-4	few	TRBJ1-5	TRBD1	CASSLGGTGLGNQPQHF	TGTGCCAGCAGTTTGGGTGGGACAGGACTGGGAAATCAGCCCCAGCATTTT
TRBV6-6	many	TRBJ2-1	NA	CASSYHPERVVDNEQFF	TGTGCCAGCAGTTACCATCCGGAGCGGGTAGTAGACAATGAGCAGTTCTTC
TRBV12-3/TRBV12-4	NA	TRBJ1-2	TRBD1	CASSPKGQGAYGYTF	TGTGCCAGCAGTCCCAAAGGACAGGGGGCATACGGCTACACCTTC
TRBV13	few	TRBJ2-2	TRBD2	CASSLGLANGELFF	TGTGCCAGCAGCCTGGGACTAGCGAACGGGGAGCTGTTTTTT
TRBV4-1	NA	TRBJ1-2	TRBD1	CASSQPTGQHYTF	TGCGCCAGCAGCCAACCGACAGGGCAACACTACACCTTC
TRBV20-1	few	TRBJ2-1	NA	CSARPPTSYNEQFF	TGCAGTGCTAGGCCTCCGACCTCCTACAATGAGCAGTTCTTC
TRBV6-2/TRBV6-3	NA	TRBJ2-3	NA	CASSYPSNKKHTQYF	TGTGCCAGCAGTTACCCCTCGAACAAAAAACATACGCAGTATTTT
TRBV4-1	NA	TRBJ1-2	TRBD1	CVSSHTRQGPSHGYTF	TGCGTCAGCAGCCATACTCGACAGGGACCCAGCCATGGCTACACCTTC
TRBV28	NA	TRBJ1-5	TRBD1	CASSLQRTGDQPQHF	TGTGCCAGCAGTTTACAAAGGACAGGGGACCAGCCCCAGCATTTT
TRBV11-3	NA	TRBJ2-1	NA	CASSLGGGNNNEQFF	TGTGCCAGCAGCTTAGGAGGGGGGAACAACAATGAGCAGTTCTTC
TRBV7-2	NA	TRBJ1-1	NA	CASSLFSGHTTEAFF	TGTGCCAGCAGCTTATTTTCGGGACATACGACGGAAGCTTTCTTT
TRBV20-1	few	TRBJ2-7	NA	CSARAGIYEQYF	TGCAGTGCTAGGGCAGGCATCTACGAGCAGTACTTC
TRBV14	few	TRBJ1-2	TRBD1	CASSQWTGGYTF	TGTGCCAGCAGCCAATGGACAGGTGGCTACACCTTC
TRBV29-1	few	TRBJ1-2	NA	CSVVYTQGGYTF	TGCAGCGTTGTTTATACTCAGGGCGGCTACACCTTC
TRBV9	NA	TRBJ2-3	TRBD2	CASSISGGGLRGDTQYF	TGTGCCAGCAGCATTAGCGGGGGGGGTTTGCGGGGAGATACGCAGTATTTT
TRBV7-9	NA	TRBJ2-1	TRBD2	CASSLVGLAGSSSYNEQFF	TGTGCCAGCAGCTTAGTCGGACTAGCGGGGTCGAGCTCCTACAATGAGCAGTTCTTC
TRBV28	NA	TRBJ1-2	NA	CASSFSSRPDDTF	TGTGCCAGCAGTTTCAGTAGCAGGCCGGACGACACCTTC
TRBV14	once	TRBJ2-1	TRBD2	CASSQDIAAGGRNEQFF	TGTGCCAGCAGCCAAGATATCGCAGCGGGGGGCCGCAATGAGCAGTTCTTC
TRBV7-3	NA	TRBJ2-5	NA	CASSQGLRDEQYF	TGTGCCAGCAGCCAGGGTCTTCGGGATGAGCAGTACTTC
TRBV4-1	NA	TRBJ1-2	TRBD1	CASSVRQGVEYGYTF	TGCGCCAGCAGCGTTAGACAGGGGGTTGAGTATGGCTACACCTTC
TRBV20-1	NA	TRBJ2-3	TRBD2	CSAGPRGLAGSDTQYF	TGCAGTGCCGGCCCTCGGGGACTAGCGGGGTCAGATACGCAGTATTTT
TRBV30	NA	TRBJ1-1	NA	CAWSLGAYTEAFF	TGTGCCTGGAGCCTGGGAGCCTACACTGAAGCTTTCTTT
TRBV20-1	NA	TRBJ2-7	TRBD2	CSARDFPSGGYEQYF	TGCAGTGCTAGAGATTTTCCTAGCGGGGGTTACGAGCAGTACTTC
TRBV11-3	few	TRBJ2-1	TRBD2	CASSLGQLAAEQFF	TGTGCCAGCAGCCTAGGTCAACTAGCGGCTGAGCAGTTCTTC
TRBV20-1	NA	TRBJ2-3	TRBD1	CSASQSQGILGDTQYF	TGCAGTGCTTCCCAGTCACAGGGGATTCTGGGAGATACGCAGTATTTT
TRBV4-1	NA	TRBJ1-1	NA	CASSHRPGTPLKNTEAFF	TGCGCCAGCAGCCACAGACCCGGGACACCCTTGAAAAACACTGAAGCTTTCTTT